This record looks at one TCR beta chain sequence and its context. These data come from a study of PD-L1 blockade in urothelial cancer. Germline V CDR1 and CDR2: SQVTM, ANQGSEA. The ends were cut back, 6 bases at V and 2 bases at J, with 13 bases in the middle. This CDR3 comprises 13 residues. Described time point: peripheral blood 6 weeks after treatment start. Enrolled patients showed locally advanced or metastatic urothelial carcinoma. Into every PCR, synthetic TCR analog templates were spiked. Profiling relied on immunoSEQ multiplex PCR, and the TCRdb table lists in-frame clones only, not all of them. Seen here are about 43,000 clones, about four fifths observed once, and the top ten hold roughly 16%.

The rearrangement links TRBV29-1 to TRBJ2-5, with TRBD1 as a possible D gene (6 bases). The receptor was derived from a man aged 55 to 70 with urothelial cancer. The sample was PBMCs, taken around atezolizumab (anti-PD-L1) treatment. This chain's CDR3 is CSVAWTEQETQYF. As DNA, the CDR3 is TGCAGCGTAGCCTGGACAGAACAAGAGACCCAGTACTTC. The full variable domain, with the rest looked up from reference TRBV29-1 and TRBJ2-5, is SAVISQKPSRDICQRGTSLTIQCQVDSQVTMMFWYRQQPGQSLTLIATANQGSEATYESGFVIDKFPISRPNLTFSTLTVSNMSPEDSSIYLCSVAWTEQETQYFGPGTRLLVL.